The 21 T cell receptor beta chains reported below all come from one sample, sequenced in a study of graft-versus-host responses after intestinal transplantation. TCRdb keeps only in-frame clones here, not all; method: immunoSEQ multiplex PCR. The sample records tens of thousands of clones, over 90% being singletons. These TCRs are of unknown antigen specificity. Sequencing was performed on unstimulated CD8+ T cells sorted from spleen or lymph node cells, taken before transplant. These receptors were collected from a human donor who was the organ donor for an intestinal transplant.

The chain carries TRBV4-3 and TRBJ2-7, with D possibly being TRBD2 (6 bases). CDR1 and CDR2 (germline): LGHNA, YSLEER. The V end was cut by 1 base, the J end by 3 bases, with 10 bases between. This CDR3 region has 14 residues. The CDR3 sequence is CASSQVQGGYEQYF. DNA for the CDR3: TGCGCCAGCAGCCAAGTTCAGGGAGGCTACGAGCAGTACTTC.

This chain connects TRBV19 to TRBJ1-5; D not resolved. Germline CDR1 LNHDA, CDR2 SQIVND (reference sequence). Trimming removed 11 bases at V and 1 base at J, with 21 bases between. The length of the CDR3 is 16 residues. CDR3 sequence reads: CASLGPPRESNQPQHF. CDR3 DNA sequence: TGTGCCTCCTTAGGGCCCCCGAGGGAGAGCAATCAGCCCCAGCATTTT.

The V gene is TRBV28, the J gene TRBJ2-1; tentative D call: TRBD2 (7 bases). V lost 1 base and J lost 7, with 17 bases in between. Per the germline V gene, CDR1 is MDHEN and CDR2 is SYDVKM. The CDR3 has 16 amino acids. CDR3 coding DNA: TGTGCCAGCAGTTTATCTAGCGGAGGCAGGGGTAATGAGCAGTTCTTC. It is translated as CASSLSSGGRGNEQFF.

In this sample, this clone turned up once. The chain carries TRBV27 and TRBJ2-7, with TRBD1 matching over 8 bases. The CDR3 length is 14 residues. CDR1 and CDR2 from the germline V gene are MNHEY and SMNVEV (reference sequence). J lost 4 bases, V lost 6 bases, and 8 bases had no gene match. CDR3 nucleotides: TGTGCCAGCAGGGCCGGGACAGGAATTTACGAGCAGTACTTC. Its protein is CASRAGTGIYEQYF.

A remark on this clone: One junction end disagrees with the germline gene, perhaps due to a read error. The chain links TRBV5-4 to TRBJ2-7; D possibly corresponds to TRBD2 (6 bases). CDR1 and CDR2 from the germline V gene are SGHNT and YYREEE (reference sequence). The CDR3 totals 15 residues. The CDR3 here is CASSQEEGRPYEQYF. DNA of the CDR3: TGCGCCAGCAGCCAAGAGGAGGGCAGGCCTTACGAGCAGTACTTC.

V gene TRBV9 combines with J gene TRBJ2-1, with 7 bases lining up with TRBD1. Germline V gene sequence: CDR1 SGDLS, CDR2 YYNGEE. V lost 7 bases and J lost 4; bases outside the gene matches: 14. The CDR3 extends over 16 amino acids. As DNA, the CDR3 is TGTGCCAGCGGCACACCTAGGGACAGCGAATACAATGAGCAGTTCTTC. This encodes CASGTPRDSEYNEQFF.

This rearrangement joins TRBV27 to TRBJ1-1, with D unclear. V lost 8 bases, J lost 4 bases, and 14 bases lay in between. The CDR3 extends over 13 amino acids. Germline CDR1 MNHEY, CDR2 SMNVEV (reference sequence). CDR3: CASQRPSGTEAFF. The CDR3 bases are TGTGCCAGCCAACGGCCGTCGGGCACTGAAGCTTTCTTT.

V is TRBV29-1 and J is TRBJ2-1; D gene ambiguous. Germline-derived CDR1 and CDR2 are SQVTM and ANQGSEA. The CDR3 contains 10 residues. Trimming took 4 bases from V and 6 from J, leaving 4 bases between them. The DNA of the CDR3 is TGCAGCGTTGTTAGCAATGAGCAGTTCTTC. Translation gives CSVVSNEQFF.

The rearrangement links TRBV5-1 to TRBJ2-7, with a tentative D call TRBD2 (6 bases). The CDR3 spans 14 residues. The germline CDR1 and CDR2 sequences are SGHRS and YFSETQ. V was pared by 2 bases and J by 2 bases, with 11 bases between. The CDR3 region is CASSFSSVTYEQYF. DNA of the CDR3: TGCGCCAGCAGCTTTTCTAGCGTGACCTACGAGCAGTACTTC.

The chain uses TRBV27 and TRBJ2-7; no clear D. Trimming pared 5 bases from V and 4 bases from J, leaving 18 bases between. This CDR3 has 15 residues. Germline-derived CDR1 and CDR2 are MNHEY and SMNVEV (reference sequence). DNA for the CDR3: TGTGCCAGCAGTCCGGTGGGTCCTCTTCAGTACGAGCAGTACTTC. Protein product: CASSPVGPLQYEQYF.

The chain employs TRBV11-2 and TRBJ2-5; no clear D. Trimming stripped 1 base from V and 2 bases from J, with 11 bases between. The CDR3 covers 15 residues. In germline, CDR1 is SGHAT, CDR2 FQNNGV. The CDR3 region has the DNA TGTGCCAGCAGCTTAGGTCTCTACCTACAAGAGACCCAGTACTTC. It is translated as CASSLGLYLQETQYF.

The chain recombines TRBV28 with TRBJ2-5; D is undetermined. Germline V gene data show CDR1 as MDHEN and CDR2 as SYDVKM. The ends were cut back, 1 base at V and 4 bases at J, with 10 bases in the middle. This CDR3 is 14 amino acids long. CDR3 amino acids: CASSLSDRLETQYF. As DNA, the CDR3 is TGTGCCAGCAGTTTATCAGACCGGCTAGAGACCCAGTACTTC.

The chain carries TRBV2 and TRBJ2-7; D might be TRBD1 (6 bases). The germline V gene has CDR1 SNHLY and CDR2 FYNNEI. This CDR3 is 13 amino acids long. V was trimmed by 8 bases and J by 2 bases, leaving 13 bases between them. Written as DNA, the CDR3 is TGTGCCAGCTCGGGGACAACCACCTACGAGCAGTACTTC. It is translated as CASSGTTTYEQYF.

The chain carries TRBV6-1 and TRBJ2-1, with 10 positions matching TRBD2. This CDR3 has 15 amino acids. From germline, CDR1 is MNHNS and CDR2 SASEGT. With 5 bases clipped from V and 4 bases from J, the junction kept 5 bases outside the gene matches. CDR3 protein: CASSTTSGSYNEQFF. The CDR3 DNA sequence: TGTGCCAGCAGTACGACTAGCGGGTCGTACAATGAGCAGTTCTTC.

The CDR3 DNA follows: TGTGCCAGCAGCCAAGGTAATGAGCAGTTCTTC. Amino acids: CASSQGNEQFF. The gene calls are TRBV4-2 and TRBJ2-1; unclear D gene. The CDR3 is 11 residues long. With 1 base removed from V and 7 bases from J, the gap between germline ends came to 2 bases. Per germline, CDR1 LGHNA and CDR2 YNFKEQ.

The rearrangement joins TRBV28 to TRBJ2-7, with a weak D call TRBD2 (6 bases). The CDR3 loop spans 16 amino acids. Per germline, CDR1 MDHEN and CDR2 SYDVKM. V gave up 2 bases and J gave up 0 bases, with 14 bases separating them. The CDR3 protein is CASSLRGIGGSYEQYF. The CDR3 DNA follows: TGTGCCAGCAGTTTACGGGGGATAGGTGGCTCCTACGAGCAGTACTTC.

The V call is TRBV28, the J call TRBJ2-1, with 11 bases fitting TRBD2. V shed 4 bases and J 4 bases; nucleotides not matched to a gene: 6. Germline V gives CDR1 MDHEN, CDR2 SYDVKM. The CDR3 is made up of 16 amino acids. The chain's CDR3 is CASSSRLAGNYNEQFF. CDR3 nucleotides: TGTGCCAGCAGTTCCAGACTAGCGGGGAATTACAATGAGCAGTTCTTC.

This clone appeared a few times. The chain joins TRBV12-1 to TRBJ2-4; TRBD1, the table's D call, lacks a check against the DNA. TRBV12-1 constitutes a pseudogene. The CDR3 is 12 amino acids. The chain's CDR3 is CASKGPKNIQYF. CDR3 in DNA: TGTGCCAGCAAGGGGCCAAAAAACATTCAGTACTTC.

V gene TRBV4-3 combines with J gene TRBJ2-7, with TRBD2 as a possible D gene (5 bases). The CDR3 covers 14 residues. V was pared by 2 bases and J by 3 bases, with 11 bases between. Germline CDR1 and CDR2: LGHNA and YSLEER. The CDR3: CASSQQPGGYEQYF. CDR3 DNA: TGCGCCAGCAGCCAACAACCCGGAGGCTACGAGCAGTACTTC.

The V call is TRBV5-4, the J call TRBJ2-7, with D perhaps matching TRBD1 or TRBD2 (9 bases each). The CDR3 covers 17 residues. Germline CDR1 reads SGHNT; CDR2 reads YYREEE (reference sequence). The ends were cut back, 4 bases at V and 2 bases at J, with 22 bases in the middle. CDR3 sequence: CASSALGQGLATYEQYF. DNA of the CDR3: TGTGCCAGCAGCGCCCTGGGACAGGGACTAGCCACCTACGAGCAGTACTTC.

V gene TRBV9 combines with J gene TRBJ2-3; 12 positions match TRBD2. V trimming: 3 bases; J trimming: 4 bases; junction bases outside the gene matches: 3. This CDR3 has 15 residues. Germline V gene data show CDR1 as SGDLS and CDR2 as YYNGEE. The CDR3 protein is CASSASGRAPDTQYF. For the CDR3, the DNA is TGTGCCAGCAGCGCTAGCGGGAGGGCCCCAGATACGCAGTATTTT.